What follows are 9 T cell receptor beta chains derived from one specimen sequenced in a study of patients and donors after allogeneic stem cell transplantation. Via MiXCR, TCRdb re-called the RT-PCR reads, giving one row per CDR3 protein. The sample lists 65,000 to 80,000 distinct CDR3 sequences, approximately 26% occurring once. The specimen sequenced was blood, either unsorted or a sorted T cell fraction (not recorded which). Receptors originate from a human donor who was either an allogeneic HSCT recipient or a stem cell or donor lymphocyte infusion donor (not recorded which). It is not recorded whose cells these are; they may come from a transplant donor.

This clonotype was observed a few times. The chain couples TRBV20-1 to TRBJ1-5; the D gene is possibly TRBD1 (6 bases). Germline V gives CDR1 DFQATT, CDR2 SNEGSKA (reference sequence). This CDR3 spans 13 amino acids. Trimming removed 6 bases at V and 4 bases at J, with 13 bases between. The CDR3 DNA reads TGCAGTGCACTGGGGGGCCTGAATCAGCCCCAGCATTTT. Protein product: CSALGGLNQPQHF.

This sequence joins TRBV11-2 and TRBJ2-3; perhaps TRBD2 as D (6 bases). The CDR3 covers 13 residues. V dropped 4 bases and J dropped 7 bases, with 12 bases sitting between them. Germline CDR1 reads SGHAT; CDR2 reads FQNNGV. The CDR3 region is CASSSGTYNTQYF. CDR3 DNA: TGTGCCAGCAGCTCTGGGACTTATAATACGCAGTATTTT. Looking up the rest from reference TRBV11-2 and TRBJ2-3 gives the full variable domain: EAGVAQSPRYKIIEKRQSVAFWCNPISGHATLYWYQQILGQGPKLLIQFQNNGVVDDSQLPKDRFSAERLKGVDSTLKIQPAKLEDSAVYLCASSSGTYNTQYFGPGTRLTVL.

This CDR3 is CASSTGRDQETQYF. The CDR3, as DNA: TGCGCCAGCAGCACTGGACGGGACCAAGAGACCCAGTACTTC. This chain connects TRBV5-1 to TRBJ2-5, with no clear D. V shed 4 bases and J shed 0 bases, with 10 bases lying between them. Looked up from germline, CDR1 is SGHRS and CDR2 is YFSETQ. The CDR3 has 14 residues.

The chain has TRBV4-1 and TRBJ2-7; the match to TRBD1 covers 7 bases. Germline CDR1 and CDR2: MGHRA and YSYEKL. This CDR3 has 18 residues. Losses at the gene ends were 4 bases for V and 5 bases for J; bases not matched to a gene: 20. The CDR3 spells CASSPRLSLTGTVNEQYF. In DNA form, the CDR3 reads TGCGCCAGCAGCCCTCGCTTGTCTCTAACCGGGACAGTGAACGAGCAGTACTTC.

The V and J genes are TRBV12-3 or TRBV12-4 and TRBJ1-1; 11 bases fit TRBD1. This CDR3 has 15 amino acids. V lost 3 bases to trimming and J lost 6 bases; unmatched junction nucleotides: 6. The CDR3 DNA follows: TGTGCCAGCAGTTTCCCCGGACAGGGGGCCGCTGAAGCTTTCTTT. Its translation: CASSFPGQGAAEAFF.

The gene calls are TRBV12-3 or TRBV12-4 and TRBJ2-5, with 8 bases fitting TRBD2. The CDR3 is 16 residues long. The J segment lost 5 bases and the V segment lost 3 bases, leaving 11 bases of the junction unmatched. The CDR3 sequence: CASSLAAGRADETQYF. CDR3 DNA: TGTGCCAGCAGTTTGGCCGCCGGGAGGGCCGATGAGACCCAGTACTTC.

This clonotype has a handful of counts. This chain connects TRBV6-1 to TRBJ1-1; the D gene is possibly TRBD1 (6 bases). The V gene's germline CDR1 is MNHNS and CDR2 SASEGT. Trimming cost V 4 bases and J 4 bases, with 16 bases left between them. This CDR3 is built from 15 residues. For the CDR3, the DNA is TGTGCCAGCAGTGGGACAGTTCGAAGGACCACTGAAGCTTTCTTT. Translating gives CASSGTVRRTTEAFF.

CDR3 sequence (DNA): TGTGCCAGCACGAGGTATGACAACTCCTACAATGAGCAGTTCTTC. As protein: CASTRYDNSYNEQFF. The chain recombines TRBV9 with TRBJ2-1; no firm D call. The CDR3 is 15 residues long. The germline V and J ends were trimmed by 6 bases and 0 bases, with 13 bases remaining between them. Germline CDR1 SGDLS, CDR2 YYNGEE.

V and J are TRBV13 and TRBJ1-2; TRBD1 agrees at 7 bases. V dropped 5 bases and J dropped 4; count of bases not matched to a gene: 7. Germline CDR1 reads PRHDT; CDR2 reads FYEKMQ (reference sequence). CDR3 length equals 14 residues. This chain's CDR3 is CASSPLGDSYGYTF. DNA of the CDR3: TGTGCCAGCAGCCCTCTGGGGGACAGCTATGGCTACACCTTC.